What follows are 21 T cell receptor beta chains derived from one specimen sequenced in a study of T cell responses to AZD1222 COVID-19 vaccine. Assay used: immunoSEQ multiplex PCR; TCRdb lists only in-frame clones, some missing. The repertoire holds 100,000 to 150,000 clones, with about 93% as singletons. Here the sequenced sample was peripheral blood, taken on day 0 of AZD1222 vaccination. Every receptor here comes from an adult in good health.

The J gene is TRBJ1-1, the V gene TRBV4-1; the match to TRBD1 covers 8 bases. The germline V gene has CDR1 MGHRA and CDR2 YSYEKL. This CDR3 spans 15 amino acids. J was trimmed by 4 bases and V by 3 bases; bases with no gene match: 7. The CDR3 spells CASSHGDRGGTEAFF. The CDR3 DNA sequence: TGCGCCAGCAGCCATGGTGACAGGGGAGGCACTGAAGCTTTCTTT.

V gene TRBV3-1 (or the pseudogene TRBV3-2) combines with J gene TRBJ2-3, with 10 bases matching TRBD2. J lost 1 base, V lost 0 bases, and 4 bases had no gene match. This CDR3 comprises 17 residues. Germline values: CDR1 LGHDT, CDR2 YNNKEL (reference sequence). The CDR3 spells CASSQEGSGRGTDTQYF. The CDR3, as DNA: TGTGCCAGCAGCCAAGAAGGCAGCGGGAGGGGCACAGATACGCAGTATTTT.

The genes are TRBV28 and TRBJ1-1; 8 bases line up with TRBD1. This CDR3 has 13 amino acids. In germline, CDR1 is MDHEN, CDR2 SYDVKM. V was pared by 10 bases and J by 1 base, with 5 bases of the junction left unmatched. The CDR3 DNA sequence: TGTGCCACCTGGACAGGGCGGAACACTGAAGCTTTCTTT. Translated, it gives CATWTGRNTEAFF.

The sample holds a few counts of this clone. The chain couples TRBV28 to TRBJ1-4; D is ambiguous. The V gene lost 4 bases and the J gene lost 9 bases, with 9 bases spanning the gap. The CDR3 spans 12 residues. Germline values: CDR1 MDHEN, CDR2 SYDVKM. The CDR3 sequence is CASSSDSQKLFF. DNA of the CDR3: TGTGCCAGCAGTTCCGACTCCCAAAAACTGTTTTTT.

V and J are TRBV30 and TRBJ1-1, with unresolved D. Germline CDR1 and CDR2: GTSNPN and SVGIG (reference sequence). This CDR3 is 12 amino acids long. V was cut by 3 bases and J by 2 bases, with 7 bases left in between. The CDR3 nucleotides are TGTGCCTGGAGAAGCCATAACACTGAAGCTTTCTTT. Its protein product is CAWRSHNTEAFF.

The chain links TRBV3-1 (or the pseudogene TRBV3-2) to TRBJ1-1; maybe TRBD1 (5 bases). Germline V gives CDR1 LGHDT, CDR2 YNNKEL (reference sequence). The CDR3 totals 14 residues. V shed 3 bases and J shed 7 bases, with 15 bases lying between them. The CDR3: CASSHLERGFEAFF. The CDR3 DNA reads as TGTGCCAGCAGCCACCTAGAAAGGGGTTTTGAAGCTTTCTTT.

The chain has TRBV5-1 and TRBJ1-2; TRBD1 matches at 9 bases. CDR1 and CDR2 (germline): SGHRS, YFSETQ. There are 20 residues in the CDR3. V lost 4 bases to trimming and J lost 2 bases; unmatched junction nucleotides: 21. Here the CDR3 reads CASSNEMGTDRGKRNYGYTF. CDR3 sequence (DNA): TGCGCCAGCAGCAATGAAATGGGAACAGACAGGGGGAAAAGAAACTATGGCTACACCTTC.

This clone is a singleton in its sample. This chain joins TRBV25-1 and TRBJ1-1; 8 positions match TRBD1. The CDR3 has 15 residues. J gave up 5 bases and V 6 bases, and 11 bases lay outside the gene matches. CDR1 is MGHDK, CDR2 SYGVNS, per germline. CDR3 in DNA: TGTGCCAGCAGCCCAGGAGACAGGGGTGGAACTGAAGCTTTCTTT. This codes for CASSPGDRGGTEAFF.

The chain has TRBV5-6 and TRBJ1-5; tentative D call: TRBD1 (5 bases). The CDR3 is 15 amino acids. Deletions cut 2 bases from V and 2 bases from J, with 11 bases between. The V gene's germline CDR1 is SGHDT and CDR2 YYEEEE. The DNA of the CDR3 is TGTGCCAGCAGCTTTCGCCAGGGAGGCAATCAGCCCCAGCATTTT. This encodes CASSFRQGGNQPQHF.

The chain has TRBV15 and TRBJ1-2; D call uncertain. Deletions cut 3 bases from V and 4 bases from J, with 9 bases between. CDR3 size: 13 residues. Germline lookup yields CDR1 LNHNV and CDR2 YYDKDF (reference sequence). The CDR3 sequence is CATSRVGSYGYTF. CDR3 in DNA: TGTGCCACCAGCAGGGTGGGGAGCTATGGCTACACCTTC.

This clone was counted between two and nine times. J is TRBJ2-7 and V is TRBV28; perhaps TRBD2 as D (6 bases). This CDR3 is 13 amino acids long. With 10 bases removed from V and 6 bases from J, the gap between germline ends came to 19 bases. The germline V gene encodes CDR1 MDHEN and CDR2 SYDVKM. This CDR3 reads CATAAGYTGEQYF. DNA of the CDR3: TGTGCCACCGCAGCGGGTTACACCGGCGAGCAGTACTTC.

This sequence joins TRBV6-5 and TRBJ1-2, with D hard to call. The CDR3 covers 16 residues. Between the trimmed V and J ends, which lost 2 bases and 2 bases, there was a span of 15 bases. Germline V CDR1 and CDR2: MNHEY, SVGAGI. The CDR3 sequence is CASSYGAGPLNYGYTF. DNA of the CDR3: TGTGCCAGCAGTTACGGTGCAGGACCCTTAAACTATGGCTACACCTTC.

This clone was seen once. The chain recombines TRBV15 with TRBJ1-2; 10 bases align to TRBD1. The CDR3 length is 13 residues. V lost 1 base and J lost 8; bases outside the gene matches: 1. Germline V gene data show CDR1 as LNHNV and CDR2 as YYDKDF (reference sequence). In DNA form, the CDR3 reads TGTGCCACCAGCAGAGGGGACAGGGGCGGCTACACCTTC. Residues: CATSRGDRGGYTF.

This clone was observed a single time. The chain links TRBV11-2 to TRBJ2-1, with TRBD2 identical over 13 bases. V lost 4 bases, J lost 7 bases, and 10 bases stayed unmatched. The CDR3 runs to 17 residues. Germline V gives CDR1 SGHAT, CDR2 FQNNGV. The chain's CDR3 is CASSSRGGLAGRNEQFF. CDR3 sequence (DNA): TGTGCCAGCAGCTCTAGAGGGGGACTAGCGGGAAGGAATGAGCAGTTCTTC.

DNA of the CDR3: TGTGCCAGTAACGCGCGGGCATACAATGAGCAGTTCTTC. Translation: CASNARAYNEQFF. The chain uses TRBV19 and TRBJ2-1; maybe TRBD2 (5 bases). This CDR3 spans 13 amino acids. Trimming removed 7 bases at V and 4 bases at J, with 11 bases between. In germline, CDR1 is LNHDA, CDR2 SQIVND (reference sequence).

The chain recombines TRBV28 with TRBJ1-6; D not certain. The CDR3 is 17 amino acids. The germline V and J ends were trimmed by 8 bases and 0 bases, with 17 bases remaining between them. Per germline, CDR1 MDHEN and CDR2 SYDVKM. The CDR3 region is CASLPSQYTSYNSPLHF. CDR3 nucleotides: TGTGCCAGCCTCCCCTCACAGTACACCTCCTATAATTCACCCCTCCACTTT.

The genes are TRBV19 and TRBJ2-2; 8 nucleotides agree with TRBD1. Germline CDR1 reads LNHDA; CDR2 reads SQIVND (reference sequence). The CDR3 is made up of 15 amino acids. The V and J ends lost 5 bases and 6 bases, in that order; junction bases with no gene match: 8. CDR3 DNA: TGTGCCAGTAGTCCTCTGACAGGGGAGGCCGGGGAGCTGTTTTTT. Residues: CASSPLTGEAGELFF.

The chain is built from TRBV9 and TRBJ2-1; a weak D match, TRBD2 (6 bases). The germline V and J ends were trimmed by 4 bases and 6 bases, with 17 bases remaining between them. Per germline, CDR1 SGDLS and CDR2 YYNGEE. There are 15 residues in the CDR3. The CDR3 is CASSTGSSMGNEQFF. The CDR3 coding sequence is TGTGCCAGCAGCACCGGGAGTTCAATGGGCAATGAGCAGTTCTTC. The full variable domain, with the rest looked up from reference TRBV9 and TRBJ2-1, is DSGVTQTPKHLITATGQRVTLRCSPRSGDLSVYWYQQSLDQGLQFLIQYYNGEERAKGNILERFSAQQFPDLHSELNLSSLELGDSALYFCASSTGSSMGNEQFFGPGTRLTVL.

V is TRBV6-2 or TRBV6-3 and J is TRBJ2-6; D is ambiguous. V was cut by 5 bases and J by 9 bases, with 26 bases left in between. CDR3 length: 18 residues. Germline CDR1 reads MNHEY; CDR2 reads SVGEGT. CDR3 DNA: TGTGCCAGCAGTGTTTATCATGCATCGACAAAGTCGGGCAACGTCCTGACTTTC. It yields the protein CASSVYHASTKSGNVLTF.

The chain couples TRBV6-4 to TRBJ2-2; 7 bases line up with TRBD2. The ends lost 6 bases at V and 0 bases at J; junction bases unmatched: 4. The CDR3 length is 15 residues. Germline-derived CDR1 and CDR2 are MRHNA and SNTAGT. CDR3 loop: CASSQRGSNTGELFF. In DNA form, the CDR3 reads TGTGCCAGCAGCCAGCGGGGATCGAACACCGGGGAGCTGTTTTTT.

The chain couples TRBV19 to TRBJ2-1; 9 bases are a match to TRBD2. Germline values: CDR1 LNHDA, CDR2 SQIVND (reference sequence). V lost 1 base, J lost 2 bases, and 3 bases stayed unmatched. The CDR3 loop spans 16 amino acids. This CDR3 is CASSIGSGSPYNEQFF. The CDR3 bases are TGTGCCAGTAGTATAGGTAGCGGGAGCCCCTACAATGAGCAGTTCTTC.